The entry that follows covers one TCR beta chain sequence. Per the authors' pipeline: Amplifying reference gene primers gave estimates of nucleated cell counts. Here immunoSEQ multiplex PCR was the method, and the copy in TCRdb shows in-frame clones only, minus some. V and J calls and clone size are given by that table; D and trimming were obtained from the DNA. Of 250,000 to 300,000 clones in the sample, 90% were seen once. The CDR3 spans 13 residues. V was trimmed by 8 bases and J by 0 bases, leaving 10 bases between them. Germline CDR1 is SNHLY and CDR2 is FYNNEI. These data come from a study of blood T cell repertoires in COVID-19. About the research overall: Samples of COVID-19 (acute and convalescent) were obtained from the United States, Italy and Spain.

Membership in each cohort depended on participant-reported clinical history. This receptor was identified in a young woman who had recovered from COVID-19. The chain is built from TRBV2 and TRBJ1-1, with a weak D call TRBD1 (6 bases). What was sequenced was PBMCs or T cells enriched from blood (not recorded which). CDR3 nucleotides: TGTGCCAGCGGACAGTTAATGAACACTGAAGCTTTCTTT. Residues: CASGQLMNTEAFF.